This note documents a single T cell receptor beta chain sequence. Its antigen is unknown. This record comes from a study of T cell responses to AZD1222 COVID-19 vaccine. Method: immunoSEQ multiplex PCR; TCRdb's copy keeps in-frame clones and lacks some. This sample has 120,000 or so clones, with about 87% found just once. Whole-study results and caveats: The donor cohort was predominantly white British with a female majority, and clonal diversity may have been underestimated.

Here the sequenced sample was peripheral blood, taken on day 0 of AZD1222 vaccination. The clonotype was recovered from an adult in good health.

CDR3 coding DNA: TGTGCCAGCAGTTACCCCACAACAATCGGAAACACCATATATTTT. Its translation is CASSYPTTIGNTIYF. This chain joins TRBV6-2 or TRBV6-3 and TRBJ1-3; D unclear. The CDR3 runs 15 residues. CDR1 and CDR2 from the germline V gene are MNHEY and SVGEGT. V gave up 2 bases and J gave up 4 bases, with 12 bases separating them.